This T cell receptor (beta chain) was identified during a study of CXCR3-negative and CXCR3-positive naive CD8 T cells. Study-wide points: The TRB CDR3s that CXCR3-positive naive cells carried were more hydrophobic than those of CXCR3-negative naive cells.

As concerns this clonotype: The antigen remains undetermined.

TRB cDNA libraries were made by UMI-labeled 5' RACE. Using the 5' RACE reads, TCRdb records one entry per CDR3 protein without DNA. Its listing shows around 61,000 distinct CDR3 sequences. The CDR3 is 14 amino acids. The receptor was derived from a human donor in good health. Some clones in this sample may be carry-over from other donors' samples. This chain connects TRBV12-3 or TRBV12-4 to TRBJ1-1. Sequenced input: naive CXCR3+ CD8+ T cells from blood. Subset given: CD45RO-CCR7+CD27+CD95- naive CD8+ T cells expressing CXCR3 (TNR3+). The chain's CDR3 is CASTWKSVNTEAFF.